What follows describes a single T cell receptor beta chain. Its antigen is still unknown. MiXCR, applied by TCRdb to the 5' RACE reads, yields one record per CDR3 protein. The table includes roughly 750,000 distinct CDR3 sequences, less than 25% detected once. This sample was included in a study of identical twins. Notes on the study in general: Possibly, invariant MAIT and iNKT cells partly confounded zero-insertion analyses.

From germline, CDR1 is MNHEY and CDR2 SVGAGI. V gave up 4 bases and J gave up 3 bases; unmatched junction bases: 9. The CDR3 contains 16 residues. Separately, the same data were catalogued under a study of T cells expressing NK-cell markers. Per that study: Repertoire data for TCR beta were derived from sorted T cells (CD3+CD56+NKG2C+, CD3+CD56+NKG2C- and CD3+CD56-NKG2C+).

The rearrangement joins TRBV6-5 to TRBJ2-3; 8 bases line up with TRBD2. Sequenced: PBMCs. The TCR was taken from a woman aged 18-29 years in good health. The CDR3 sequence is CASSSPLGGGTDTQYF. In DNA, the CDR3 is TGTGCCAGCAGTTCCCCCCTCGGGGGGGGGACAGATACGCAGTATTTT.